The TCR beta chain described here comes from a study of blood T cell repertoires in COVID-19. Looked up from germline, CDR1 is LNHNV and CDR2 is YYDKDF (reference sequence). This CDR3 spans 13 amino acids. Trimming took 1 base from V and 4 from J, leaving 6 bases between them. Patients of the Seattle cohort, enrolled during active infection, were followed longitudinally. Clones were sequenced by immunoSEQ multiplex PCR, and TCRdb holds only the in-frame ones, with some missing. This sample yields approximately 250,000 clones, of which about 93% are seen a single time; about 0.79% belongs to the top ten.

The chain is built from TRBV15 and TRBJ2-3, with D uncertain. The clonotype comes from a man aged 25-45 years with COVID-19, enrolled during active disease. The sample consisted of peripheral blood. CDR3 region: CATSRAQPDTQYF. The CDR3, as DNA: TGTGCCACCAGCAGAGCACAGCCAGATACGCAGTATTTT. Variable domain in full (rest from reference TRBV15 and TRBJ2-3): DAMVIQNPRYQVTQFGKPVTLSCSQTLNHNVMYWYQQKSSQAPKLLFHYYDKDFNNEADTPDNFQSRRPNTSFCFLDIRSPGLGDTAMYLCATSRAQPDTQYFGPGTRLTVL.